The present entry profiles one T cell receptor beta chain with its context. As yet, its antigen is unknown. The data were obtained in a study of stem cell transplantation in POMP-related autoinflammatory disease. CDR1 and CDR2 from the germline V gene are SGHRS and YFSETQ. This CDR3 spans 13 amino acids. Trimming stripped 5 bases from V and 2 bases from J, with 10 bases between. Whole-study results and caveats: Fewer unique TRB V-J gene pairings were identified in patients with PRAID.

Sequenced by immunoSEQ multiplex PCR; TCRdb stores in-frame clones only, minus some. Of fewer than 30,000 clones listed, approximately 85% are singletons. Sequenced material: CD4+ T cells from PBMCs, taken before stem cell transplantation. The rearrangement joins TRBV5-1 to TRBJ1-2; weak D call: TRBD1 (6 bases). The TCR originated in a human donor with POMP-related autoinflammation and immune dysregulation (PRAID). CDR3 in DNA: TGCGCCAGCAGTTTAGACAGGAACTATGGCTACACCTTC. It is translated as CASSLDRNYGYTF.